This TCR beta chain emerged from a study of cytomegalovirus exposure and HLA in healthy donors. V dropped 2 bases and J dropped 4 bases, with 24 bases sitting between them. This CDR3 is built from 19 residues. Per the germline V gene, CDR1 is SGHVS and CDR2 is FNYEAQ. Primers: 60 Vbeta forward and 13 Jbeta reverse. In the original analysis: Approximately 72 million unique TCR beta chains, 10 million to 13 million of them shared, were counted by a later analysis. Profiled with immunoSEQ multiplex PCR; TCRdb holds only in-frame clones, not every one. V and J calls and clone size are those listed in that table; D and trimming were worked out from the DNA. The profile shows 200,000 to 250,000 clones, 75% to 80% of them singletons.

Sequencing used PBMCs. This chain joins TRBV7-6 and TRBJ1-3, with D perhaps TRBD1 (5 bases). The receptor was derived from a man in his late teens or twenties in good health and CMV-seronegative. CDR3 DNA sequence: TGTGCCAGCAGCTTAATGGGGGTAGCTAGCGGAATGATCGGAAACACCATATATTTT. Translated, it gives CASSLMGVASGMIGNTIYF.